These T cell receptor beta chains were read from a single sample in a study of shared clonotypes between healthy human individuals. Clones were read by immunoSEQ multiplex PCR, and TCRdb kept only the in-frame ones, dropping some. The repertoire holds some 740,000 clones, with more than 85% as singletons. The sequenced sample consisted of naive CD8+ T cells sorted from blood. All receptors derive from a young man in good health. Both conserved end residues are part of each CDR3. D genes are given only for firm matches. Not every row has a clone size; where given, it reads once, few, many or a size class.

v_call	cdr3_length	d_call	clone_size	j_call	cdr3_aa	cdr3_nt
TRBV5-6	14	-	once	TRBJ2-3	CASSLDSSTDTQYF	TGTGCCAGCAGTTTGGACAGTAGCACAGATACGCAGTATTTT
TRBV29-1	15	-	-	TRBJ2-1	CSVDEGADGVNEQFF	TGCAGCGTTGACGAAGGGGCGGACGGTGTCAATGAGCAGTTCTTC
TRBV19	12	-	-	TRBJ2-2	CATLSNTGELFF	TGTGCCACACTCTCGAACACCGGGGAGCTGTTTTTT
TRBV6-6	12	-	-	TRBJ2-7	CASSYGQEGISF	TGTGCCAGCAGTTACGGTCAGGAGGGCATCTCCTTC
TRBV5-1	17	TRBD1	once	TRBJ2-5	CASSAPGQGGYQETQYF	TGCGCCAGCAGCGCGCCGGGACAGGGGGGTTACCAAGAGACCCAGTACTTC
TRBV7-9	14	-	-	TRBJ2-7	CASSWSGGSYEQYF	TGTGCCAGCAGCTGGTCCGGGGGCTCCTACGAGCAGTACTTC
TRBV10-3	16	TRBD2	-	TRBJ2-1	CAISEASGRVYNEQFF	TGTGCCATCAGTGAGGCTAGCGGGAGGGTTTACAATGAGCAGTTCTTC
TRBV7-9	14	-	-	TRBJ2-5	CASTGRVSWETQYF	TGTGCCAGCACGGGCAGGGTTTCATGGGAGACCCAGTACTTC
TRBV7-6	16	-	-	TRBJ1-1	CASSLVRTATNTEAFF	TGTGCCAGCAGCTTAGTACGGACAGCTACCAACACTGAAGCTTTCTTT
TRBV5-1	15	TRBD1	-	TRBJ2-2	CASSLGQGATGELFF	TGCGCCAGCAGCTTGGGACAGGGTGCCACCGGGGAGCTGTTTTTT
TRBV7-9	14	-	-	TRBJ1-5	CASSLAGYNQPQHF	TGTGCCAGCAGCTTAGCGGGTTACAATCAGCCCCAGCATTTT
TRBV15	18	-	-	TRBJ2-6	CATSRDQGLTPGANVLTF	TGTGCCACCAGCAGAGATCAGGGGTTAACGCCTGGGGCCAACGTCCTGACTTTC
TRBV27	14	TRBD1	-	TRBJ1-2	CASSFLDRGDGYTF	TGTGCCAGCAGCTTTCTTGACAGGGGGGATGGCTACACCTTC
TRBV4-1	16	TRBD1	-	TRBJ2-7	CASSHYLSTGGNEQYF	TGCGCCAGCAGCCATTATCTGTCGACAGGGGGGAACGAGCAGTACTTC
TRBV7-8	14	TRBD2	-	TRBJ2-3	CASSQLAPTDTQYF	TGTGCCAGCAGCCAACTAGCGCCGACAGATACGCAGTATTTT
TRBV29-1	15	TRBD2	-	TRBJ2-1	CSVSTGLAGGWGQFF	TGCAGCGTGAGCACAGGACTAGCGGGAGGGTGGGGGCAGTTCTTC